One and the same sample provided the 30 T cell receptor beta chains below, sequenced in a study of T cell repertoires in cytomegalovirus infection. TCRdb used MiXCR to reprocess the reads, holding one entry per CDR3 protein. The sample includes 750,000 to 900,000 distinct CDR3 sequences, about 29% of them seen just once. These receptors' targets are unknown. The input for sequencing was cultured CD8+ T cells from PBMCs, taken from culture after CMV antigen stimulation. The receptors stem from a human donor in good health (CMV status not recorded). Some clones in this sample may be carry-over from other donors' samples.

This sequence joins TRBV27 and TRBJ1-2; D is undetermined. Trimming pared 0 bases from V and 4 bases from J, leaving 9 bases between. The CDR3 is made up of 14 amino acids. Germline CDR1 reads MNHEY; CDR2 reads SMNVEV (reference sequence). In DNA form, the CDR3 reads TGTGCCAGCAGTTTATCGCACGGCGCCTATGGCTACACCTTC. Residues: CASSLSHGAYGYTF.

This clonotype has just one count. V and J are TRBV7-9 and TRBJ2-3, with 10 bases matching TRBD2. The germline V gene has CDR1 SEHNR and CDR2 FQNEAQ (reference sequence). The CDR3 runs 16 residues. With V trimmed by 5 bases and J by 6 bases, 11 bases remained unmatched. CDR3 nucleotides: TGTGCCAGCAGCCCCGGAGGACTAGCGGAATCTGATACGCAGTATTTT. This translates into CASSPGGLAESDTQYF.

Remarks on this clonotype: Just one base apart from a much larger clone, this may be a read error. The CDR3 loop is CASSPGERAANEKLFF. CDR3 nucleotides: TGTGCCAGCAGTCCTGGAGAGCGGGCCGCTAATGAAAAACTGTTTTTT. The chain joins TRBV12-3 or TRBV12-4 to TRBJ1-4; no definite D call. The germline V and J ends were trimmed by 5 bases and 3 bases, with 16 bases remaining between them. This CDR3 region has 16 residues.

This clonotype was seen a handful of times. V and J are TRBV6-1 and TRBJ2-3; possible D gene TRBD2, 5 bases. V lost 2 bases and J 2 bases, leaving 20 bases between the germline ends. The CDR3 consists of 18 residues. Germline lookup yields CDR1 MNHNS and CDR2 SASEGT. CDR3 DNA sequence: TGTGCCAGCAGTGAATCCGGTTGGGGTCCGGGGTCCACAGATACGCAGTATTTT. Its translation is CASSESGWGPGSTDTQYF.

This clonotype was observed a single time. The V and J genes are TRBV19 and TRBJ2-5; 8 bases line up with TRBD1. V was pared by 6 bases and J by 3 bases, with 12 bases of the junction left unmatched. This CDR3 has 16 residues. CDR1 is LNHDA, CDR2 SQIVND, per germline (reference sequence). CDR3 in DNA: TGTGCCAGTAGCCCTGACAGGGGATACAGGAAAGAGACCCAGTACTTC. The encoded protein is CASSPDRGYRKETQYF.

This clonotype was observed a few times. CDR3 nucleotides: TGTGCCATCAGGGAGCAGGGGCCCAACTATGGCTACACCTTC. Its translation: CAIREQGPNYGYTF. V gene TRBV10-3 combines with J gene TRBJ1-2; the D gene is possibly TRBD1 (6 bases). CDR3 size: 14 residues. V was trimmed by 6 bases and J by 2 bases, leaving 13 bases between them. Germline V gene sequence: CDR1 ENHRY, CDR2 SYGVKD.

Remarks on this clonotype: A much more abundant neighbour one base away suggests this may be a read error. The chain combines TRBV7-2 with TRBJ2-3, with 7 bases fitting TRBD1. The junction had 14 bases not matched to a gene; V was cut back by 5 bases and J by 0 bases. Germline assignment: CDR1 SGHTA and CDR2 FQGNSA. This CDR3 has 18 amino acids. CDR3 coding DNA: TGTGCCAGCAGCATCCGACAGGGAACCCTAAGTAGCACAGATACGCAGTATTTT. Protein sequence: CASSIRQGTLSSTDTQYF.

V is TRBV6-6 and J is TRBJ2-7; 7 nucleotides match TRBD1. CDR1 is MNHNY and CDR2 is SVGAGI in the germline V gene (reference sequence). CDR3 length equals 15 residues. V trimming: 5 bases; J trimming: 3 bases; junction bases outside the gene matches: 10. CDR3 amino acids: CASSPTRQGLYEQYV. CDR3 DNA sequence: TGTGCCAGCAGTCCCACACGACAGGGCCTCTACGAGCAGTACGTC.

This clonotype was seen at least ten times. The chain has TRBV7-8 and TRBJ1-3, with a possible D match to TRBD1 (5 bases). Trimming left V 5 bases short and J 1 base short, with 21 bases between. This CDR3 is 18 amino acids long. Germline-derived CDR1 and CDR2 are SGHVS and FQNEAQ. The CDR3: CASSVSLVGAGSGNTIYF. CDR3 nucleotides: TGTGCCAGCAGCGTTAGTCTCGTAGGGGCAGGGTCTGGAAACACCATATATTTT.

The chain recombines TRBV11-3 with TRBJ2-3; D is unclear. The CDR3 runs 15 residues. Germline CDR1 SGHNT, CDR2 YENEEA. Trimming removed 4 bases from V and 0 bases from J, with 11 bases in between. The CDR3 coding sequence is TGTGCCAGCAGCTCGAACGGCGATAGCACAGATACGCAGTATTTT. Translation: CASSSNGDSTDTQYF.

This clonotype was recorded a few times. The J gene is TRBJ2-3, the V gene TRBV5-4, with TRBD1 matching 10 bases. The CDR3 extends over 15 amino acids. V gave up 4 bases and J gave up 3 bases; unmatched junction bases: 5. Germline CDR1 is SGHNT and CDR2 is YYREEE (reference sequence). CDR3 residues: CASSTSDRGTDTQYF. The CDR3 bases are TGTGCCAGCAGCACTTCGGACAGGGGGACAGATACGCAGTATTTT.

The gene calls are TRBV27 and TRBJ1-5; 12 bases fit TRBD1. The trim removed 1 base at V and 8 bases at J, leaving 6 bases unmatched. CDR1 is MNHEY, CDR2 SMNVEV, per germline (reference sequence). This CDR3 is built from 16 residues. The CDR3 coding sequence is TGTGCCAGCAGTTTATTGGGACAGGGGGCGAAAGAGCCCCAGCATTTT. It is translated as CASSLLGQGAKEPQHF.

This clonotype was counted only a few times. V is TRBV15 and J is TRBJ1-1, with D possibly being TRBD1 (5 bases). The CDR3 loop spans 14 amino acids. Trimming took 3 bases from V and 1 from J, leaving 9 bases between them. Looked up from germline, CDR1 is LNHNV and CDR2 is YYDKDF (reference sequence). The DNA for the CDR3 is TGTGCCACCAGCAGCCCGGGGCGGAACACTGAAGCTTTCTTT. Translated, it gives CATSSPGRNTEAFF.

At least ten counts were recorded for this clonotype. The chain joins TRBV7-9 to TRBJ1-2; tentatively, D is TRBD1 (5 bases). CDR1 is SEHNR and CDR2 is FQNEAQ in the germline V gene (reference sequence). V lost 5 bases and J 6 bases, leaving 10 bases between the germline ends. This CDR3 has 12 amino acids. CDR3 in DNA: TGTGCCAGCAGCCCCGGGGCAAATGGCTACACCTTC. Its translation is CASSPGANGYTF.

The chain carries TRBV5-4 and TRBJ2-2; TRBD1 matches 8 bases. Germline CDR1 SGHNT, CDR2 YYREEE (reference sequence). V was pared by 4 bases and J by 4 bases, with 12 bases of the junction left unmatched. This CDR3 comprises 17 residues. The chain's CDR3 is CASSLFPAGGGTGELFF. CDR3 bases: TGTGCCAGCAGCCTCTTCCCGGCAGGGGGCGGCACCGGGGAGCTGTTTTTT. Full variable domain (remainder filled in from reference TRBV5-4 and TRBJ2-2): ETGVTQSPTHLIKTRGQQVTLRCSSQSGHNTVSWYQQALGQGPQFIFQYYREEENGRGNFPPRFSGLQFPNYSSELNVNALELDDSALYLCASSLFPAGGGTGELFFGEGSRLTVL.

This clonotype was found a few times. V gene TRBV4-1 combines with J gene TRBJ2-1; 8 bases match TRBD2. J was trimmed by 5 bases and V by 1 base; bases with no gene match: 7. The CDR3 totals 16 residues. Germline V lookup: CDR1 MGHRA, CDR2 YSYEKL. The CDR3 nucleotides are TGCGCCAGCAGCCAAGCGGGGGGGCCGCGGAACAATGAGCAGTTCTTC. It encodes CASSQAGGPRNNEQFF.

The chain recombines TRBV12-3 or TRBV12-4 with TRBJ2-7; TRBD1 is a possible D gene (6 bases). This CDR3 region has 15 residues. Between the trimmed V and J ends, which lost 6 bases and 3 bases, there was a span of 18 bases. CDR3 sequence (DNA): TGTGCCAGCAGCCCTCTCCCCGACAGGTTCTACGAGCAGTACTTC. Translating gives CASSPLPDRFYEQYF.

The V gene is TRBV10-3, the J gene TRBJ2-7; 9 nucleotides agree with TRBD2. Germline-derived CDR1 and CDR2 are ENHRY and SYGVKD. The J segment lost 4 bases and the V segment lost 6 bases, leaving 10 bases of the junction unmatched. The CDR3 runs to 15 residues. DNA for the CDR3: TGTGCCATCAGCGGGGCACCTAGCGGGGAGTACGAGCAGTACGTC. Encoded protein: CAISGAPSGEYEQYV.

V usage is TRBV27 and J usage is TRBJ2-6; perhaps D is TRBD1 or TRBD2 (5 bases each). Germline values: CDR1 MNHEY, CDR2 SMNVEV (reference sequence). The V and J ends lost 6 bases and 0 bases respectively, with 15 bases between them. The CDR3 runs 17 residues. The CDR3 DNA is TGTGCCAGCAGAGAGAGGGGACGGAGCTCTGGGGCCAACGTCCTGACTTTC. Translated, it gives CASRERGRSSGANVLTF.

The chain combines TRBV11-2 with TRBJ2-1; tentatively, D is TRBD1 (5 bases). Germline CDR1 reads SGHAT; CDR2 reads FQNNGV. The CDR3 is 14 amino acids. Trimming took 5 bases from V and 8 from J, leaving 16 bases between them. The CDR3 DNA follows: TGTGCCAGCAGCGCCCGAGTTAAACAGGATGAGCAGTTCTTC. Amino acid sequence: CASSARVKQDEQFF.

The chain joins TRBV4-1 to TRBJ1-1; unclear D gene. Germline assignment: CDR1 MGHRA and CDR2 YSYEKL. V lost 0 bases to trimming and J lost 0 bases, with 8 bases between them. The CDR3 covers 15 residues. The CDR3 region is CASSQDLGMNTEAFF. In DNA, the CDR3 is TGCGCCAGCAGCCAAGATTTGGGAATGAACACTGAAGCTTTCTTT.

The count of this clonotype is one. The chain has TRBV27 and TRBJ1-4; D is perhaps TRBD1 (5 bases). The length of the CDR3 is 14 residues. Looked up from germline, CDR1 is MNHEY and CDR2 is SMNVEV (reference sequence). The V end was cut by 4 bases, the J end by 10 bases, with 16 bases between. This chain's CDR3 is CASSSNRDDGKLFF. In nucleotides, the CDR3 is TGTGCCAGCAGTTCCAACCGGGACGACGGAAAACTGTTTTTT.

This clonotype has only a few counts. CDR3 coding DNA: TGTGCCAGCAGCTTACGTCCGGGACGGCTAAGCACAGATACGCAGTATTTT. Its translation is CASSLRPGRLSTDTQYF. The V gene is TRBV2, the J gene TRBJ2-3; D possibly uses TRBD1 or TRBD2 (5 bases each). The CDR3 sequence is 17 residues long. The V and J ends lost 6 bases and 0 bases respectively, with 19 bases between them. Germline V gives CDR1 SNHLY, CDR2 FYNNEI.

The chain links TRBV4-1 to TRBJ2-7, with 9 bases lining up with TRBD2. Trimming removed 4 bases from V and 2 bases from J; junction bases left unmatched: 6. The V gene's germline CDR1 is MGHRA and CDR2 YSYEKL. The CDR3 is made up of 15 amino acids. CDR3 nucleotides: TGCGCCAGCAGCCTGGCTAGCGGGGCCCCCTACGAGCAGTACTTC. Residues: CASSLASGAPYEQYF.

This clonotype was seen a handful of times. The V and J genes are TRBV4-3 and TRBJ1-6; D is possibly TRBD1 (6 bases). Trimming took 0 bases from V and 1 from J, leaving 10 bases between them. Germline CDR1 is LGHNA and CDR2 is YSLEER. The CDR3 is 17 amino acids. The chain's CDR3 is CASSQDLQGSYNSPLHF. The CDR3 region has the DNA TGCGCCAGCAGCCAAGATCTCCAGGGGTCCTATAATTCACCCCTCCACTTT.

This chain links TRBV7-9 with TRBJ1-2, with D perhaps TRBD1 (5 bases). The germline V gene has CDR1 SEHNR and CDR2 FQNEAQ (reference sequence). The CDR3 loop spans 12 amino acids. Trimming took 5 bases from V and 6 from J, leaving 10 bases between them. The CDR3 region has the DNA TGTGCCAGCAGCAATAGGGGAGATGGCTACACCTTC. This encodes CASSNRGDGYTF.

Points on this clonotype: The conserved final phenylalanine or tryptophan is absent from the CDR3, which likely points to a read error. The rearrangement joins TRBV6-8 to TRBJ2-1, with TRBD2 matching over 11 bases. Germline lookup yields CDR1 MNHGY and CDR2 SAAAGT. CDR3 length: 16 amino acids. V lost 5 bases, J lost 4 bases, and 7 bases stayed unmatched. The CDR3 nucleotides are TGTGCCAGCAGTCTTCTAGCGGGGGGCGTGTACAATGAGCAGTTCCTC. Its translation is CASSLLAGGVYNEQFL.

The gene calls are TRBV28 and TRBJ2-1, with 8 bases lining up with TRBD2. Per germline, CDR1 MDHEN and CDR2 SYDVKM. The length of the CDR3 is 15 residues. The V gene end was trimmed by 6 bases and the J gene end by 5 bases; junction bases not matched to a gene: 9. The CDR3 DNA reads as TGTGCCAGCAGCCCCCGGGAGGGCCGGGACAATGAGCAGTTCTTC. It translates to CASSPREGRDNEQFF.

The CDR3: CASRKTPEHSYNSPLHF. The CDR3 nucleotides read TGTGCCAGCAGAAAAACCCCGGAGCACTCCTATAATTCACCCCTCCACTTT. This sequence joins TRBV6-2 or TRBV6-3 and TRBJ1-6; D unresolved. The V end was cut by 6 bases, the J end by 0 bases, with 15 bases between. The CDR3 extends over 17 amino acids. Germline-derived CDR1 and CDR2 are MNHEY and SVGEGT.

This clonotype occurred a few times. The V call is TRBV24-1, the J call TRBJ2-5; 7 nucleotides agree with TRBD1. The germline V gene encodes CDR1 KGHDR and CDR2 SFDVKD. After removal of 12 bases from V and 0 bases from J, the junction contained 3 bases not matched to a gene. The CDR3 is 12 amino acids. CDR3 DNA sequence: TGTGCCGTAGGACAGGACCAAGAGACCCAGTACTTC. Protein: CAVGQDQETQYF.